The 31 T cell receptor beta chains in this list originate from one sample, sequenced in a study of blood T cell repertoires in COVID-19. Libraries were prepared by immunoSEQ multiplex PCR; TCRdb keeps only in-frame clonotypes and omits some of them. The sample contains about 260,000 clones, approximately 87% of which appear only once. The sample taken for sequencing was peripheral blood. All receptors come from a woman aged 40-49 years who had recovered from COVID-19.

This clone was detected only a few times. The chain employs TRBV4-1 and TRBJ2-7; 7 bases agree with TRBD1. J was trimmed by 3 bases and V by 6 bases; bases with no gene match: 8. Per the germline V gene, CDR1 is MGHRA and CDR2 is YSYEKL. The CDR3 runs to 14 residues. CDR3 region: CASSIDRANYEQYF. In nucleotides, the CDR3 is TGCGCCAGCAGTATTGACAGGGCGAACTACGAGCAGTACTTC.

The V call is TRBV15, the J call TRBJ1-5; weak D call: TRBD1 (6 bases). The V and J ends lost 5 bases and 6 bases respectively, with 23 bases between them. CDR3 length: 17 residues. Germline V lookup: CDR1 LNHNV, CDR2 YYDKDF (reference sequence). CDR3 nucleotide sequence: TGTGCCACCAGCGAGCCCGGCCGGGACATTATTAGTCAGCCCCAGCATTTT. Translation: CATSEPGRDIISQPQHF.

V is TRBV27 and J is TRBJ2-2, with 8 bases lining up with TRBD2. CDR3 length: 14 residues. J lost 7 bases, V lost 7 bases, and 8 bases had no gene match. Germline V gene data show CDR1 as MNHEY and CDR2 as SMNVEV (reference sequence). The CDR3 DNA reads as TGTGCCAGCACCCACGGGGGGGCTGTCGGGGAGCTGTTTTTT. Amino acids: CASTHGGAVGELFF.

The chain combines TRBV23-1 with TRBJ1-3; D is unresolved. TRBV23-1 is recorded as an ORF, its role being uncertain. The V end was cut by 8 bases, the J end by 0 bases, with 17 bases between. The CDR3 is 16 amino acids. This chain's CDR3 is CASGRHPDGSGNTIYF. For the CDR3, the DNA is TGCGCCAGCGGGCGACATCCCGATGGCTCTGGAAACACCATATATTTT.

The rearrangement links TRBV5-1 to TRBJ2-2, with D possibly being TRBD2 (6 bases). There are 15 residues in the CDR3. CDR1 is SGHRS and CDR2 is YFSETQ in the germline V gene. Trimming cost V 4 bases and J 6 bases, with 16 bases left between them. The CDR3 region is CASSPGLPHAGELFF. CDR3 bases: TGCGCCAGCAGCCCGGGACTTCCCCACGCCGGGGAGCTGTTTTTT.

This sequence joins TRBV7-9 and TRBJ2-5; D is uncertain. Germline V lookup: CDR1 SEHNR, CDR2 FQNEAQ (reference sequence). V was cut by 5 bases and J by 5 bases, with 9 bases left in between. CDR3 length: 12 residues. The CDR3 here is CASSQYRETQYF. As DNA, the CDR3 is TGTGCCAGCAGCCAATATCGGGAGACCCAGTACTTC.

The chain has TRBV7-8 and TRBJ2-7; 9 bases match TRBD1. This CDR3 is 16 amino acids long. Germline V gene data show CDR1 as SGHVS and CDR2 as FQNEAQ. The V and J ends lost 5 bases and 3 bases, in that order; junction bases with no gene match: 11. In DNA form, the CDR3 reads TGTGCCAGCAGCCCCCCCGGGACAGGGCTAGGCTACGAGCAGTACTTC. Amino acid sequence: CASSPPGTGLGYEQYF.

The V and J genes are TRBV5-6 and TRBJ2-7, with 8 bases identical to TRBD2. The CDR3 totals 15 residues. Germline values: CDR1 SGHDT, CDR2 YYEEEE. Trimming at V came to 3 bases and at J to 2 bases, leaving 7 bases not matched to a gene. CDR3 in amino acids: CASSSKGGLAYEQYF. The CDR3 coding sequence is TGTGCCAGCAGCTCGAAAGGGGGACTAGCCTACGAGCAGTACTTC.

This sequence joins TRBV18 and TRBJ2-3; possible D gene TRBD1, 6 bases. Trimming stripped 0 bases from V and 5 bases from J, with 12 bases between. CDR1 is KGHSH, CDR2 LQKENI, per germline. This CDR3 is built from 15 residues. The CDR3 loop is CASSPPRGRGDTQYF. CDR3 coding DNA: TGTGCCAGCTCACCACCCAGGGGACGGGGAGATACGCAGTATTTT. Full variable domain (remainder filled in from reference TRBV18 and TRBJ2-3): NAGVMQNPRHLVRRRGQEARLRCSPMKGHSHVYWYRQLPEEGLKFMVYLQKENIIDESGMPKERFSAEFPKEGPSILRIQQVVRGDSAAYFCASSPPRGRGDTQYFGPGTRLTVL.

The chain is built from TRBV7-8 and TRBJ2-1, with a tentative D call TRBD2 (6 bases). The CDR3 contains 17 residues. CDR1 is SGHVS, CDR2 FQNEAQ, per germline. The V gene lost 1 base and the J gene lost 8 bases, with 21 bases spanning the gap. The CDR3 is CASSLGLSGLLFDEQFF. CDR3 bases: TGTGCCAGCAGCTTAGGTCTCTCGGGACTTCTCTTTGATGAGCAGTTCTTC.

CDR3 nucleotide sequence: TGTGCCAGCAGCCCGGGGCTAGCGGACACAGATACGCAGTATTTT. This gives the protein CASSPGLADTDTQYF. The rearrangement links TRBV5-8 to TRBJ2-3; 7 nucleotides match TRBD2. J lost 2 bases, V lost 4 bases, and 7 bases had no gene match. This CDR3 spans 15 amino acids. CDR1 and CDR2 (germline): SGHTS, YDEGEE.

V gene TRBV19 combines with J gene TRBJ1-2; TRBD1 might be the D (6 bases). V gave up 5 bases and J gave up 4 bases, with 20 bases separating them. The CDR3 consists of 16 residues. Germline-derived CDR1 and CDR2 are LNHDA and SQIVND (reference sequence). The DNA for the CDR3 is TGTGCCAGTAGTGCCAAAAGGGGGGGCCCCCTCTATGGCTACACCTTC. It is translated as CASSAKRGGPLYGYTF.

The V call is TRBV4-2, the J call TRBJ2-1, with a possible D match to TRBD2 (6 bases). Germline-derived CDR1 and CDR2 are LGHNA and YNFKEQ. The ends were cut back, 4 bases at V and 2 bases at J, with 18 bases in the middle. This CDR3 has 17 residues. Written as DNA, the CDR3 is TGTGCCAGCAGCCGGGACTTAAAAGTGTGGGCCTACAATGAGCAGTTCTTC. Its protein product is CASSRDLKVWAYNEQFF.

This rearrangement joins TRBV11-3 to TRBJ2-7; a possible D gene is TRBD2 (6 bases). Germline CDR1 is SGHNT and CDR2 is YENEEA. The CDR3 runs to 13 residues. V was trimmed by 5 bases and J by 3 bases, leaving 11 bases between them. CDR3 in DNA: TGTGCCAGCAGCGCGGGACTGAACTACGAGCAGTACTTC. Protein sequence: CASSAGLNYEQYF.

V gene TRBV4-3 combines with J gene TRBJ1-2; D is uncertain. This CDR3 has 16 amino acids. V gave up 4 bases and J gave up 0 bases, with 15 bases separating them. Germline V gene data show CDR1 as LGHNA and CDR2 as YSLEER. DNA of the CDR3: TGCGCCAGCAGCCCCAGACACCAGACCACTAACTATGGCTACACCTTC. Translated: CASSPRHQTTNYGYTF.

This sequence joins TRBV15 and TRBJ1-3; D uncertain. The V end was cut by 1 base, the J end by 0 bases, with 10 bases between. The germline V gene encodes CDR1 LNHNV and CDR2 YYDKDF (reference sequence). This CDR3 spans 16 amino acids. The CDR3 is CATSRVGRSSGNTIYF. CDR3 nucleotide sequence: TGTGCCACCAGCAGAGTCGGGAGGAGCTCTGGAAACACCATATATTTT. Full variable domain (outside the CDR3, taken from reference TRBV15 and TRBJ1-3): DAMVIQNPRYQVTQFGKPVTLSCSQTLNHNVMYWYQQKSSQAPKLLFHYYDKDFNNEADTPDNFQSRRPNTSFCFLDIRSPGLGDTAMYLCATSRVGRSSGNTIYFGEGSWLTVV.

The chain links TRBV5-4 to TRBJ1-1; no clear D gene. The CDR3 has 14 amino acids. Germline lookup yields CDR1 SGHNT and CDR2 YYREEE (reference sequence). Trimming stripped 0 bases from V and 5 bases from J, with 11 bases between. The CDR3 DNA is TGTGCCAGCAGCTTGGGGGCCGGCCTAACTGAAGCTTTCTTT. Amino acid sequence: CASSLGAGLTEAFF.

The chain recombines TRBV6-6 with TRBJ1-1; TRBD1 might be the D (5 bases). The CDR3 loop spans 12 amino acids. Germline CDR1 reads MNHNY; CDR2 reads SVGAGI (reference sequence). With 1 base removed from V and 8 bases from J, the gap between germline ends came to 8 bases. CDR3: CASSYFGQEAFF. The CDR3, as DNA: TGTGCCAGCAGTTACTTTGGACAAGAAGCTTTCTTT.

This clone appeared once. The CDR3 reads CASRFIWGGGVAYEQYF. DNA of the CDR3: TGTGCAAGTCGCTTCATTTGGGGCGGAGGGGTTGCCTACGAGCAGTACTTC. V usage is TRBV12-2 and J usage is TRBJ2-7; the table assigns TRBD2, which was not confirmed against the DNA. TRBV12-2 is annotated as a pseudogene. The CDR3 runs 17 residues.

The chain is built from TRBV4-1 and TRBJ2-5; TRBD1 aligns across 10 bases. The germline V gene encodes CDR1 MGHRA and CDR2 YSYEKL. This CDR3 has 15 residues. The ends lost 4 bases at V and 4 bases at J; junction bases unmatched: 6. The CDR3 sequence is CASSPGTGVIETQYF. The CDR3 coding sequence is TGCGCCAGCAGCCCCGGGACAGGGGTGATAGAGACCCAGTACTTC.

V is TRBV5-1 and J is TRBJ1-2, with TRBD1 matching 7 bases. The CDR3 has 12 residues. CDR1 and CDR2 from the germline V gene are SGHRS and YFSETQ. The V segment lost 2 bases and the J segment 6 bases; nucleotides outside the gene matches: 1. The CDR3 DNA is TGCGCCAGCAGCTTCACAGGGGATGGCTACACCTTC. It encodes CASSFTGDGYTF.

This rearrangement joins TRBV2 to TRBJ2-4; the D gene is possibly TRBD1 (5 bases). Germline-derived CDR1 and CDR2 are SNHLY and FYNNEI. The CDR3 has 11 residues. V was shortened by 8 bases and J by 7 bases, with 9 bases between the two germline ends. This chain's CDR3 is CASEQANIQYF. CDR3 in DNA: TGTGCCAGCGAACAGGCTAACATTCAGTACTTC.

The chain links TRBV12-3 or TRBV12-4 to TRBJ1-1; D gene unclear. There are 12 residues in the CDR3. V lost 3 bases to trimming and J lost 6 bases, with 8 bases between them. CDR3 nucleotide sequence: TGTGCCAGCAGTTTCAGTCCCGCTGAAGCTTTCTTT. Its translation is CASSFSPAEAFF.

This chain connects TRBV2 to TRBJ1-6; no clear D. The CDR3 covers 15 residues. V was trimmed by 3 bases and J by 9 bases, leaving 15 bases between them. Germline CDR1 reads SNHLY; CDR2 reads FYNNEI. CDR3 bases: TGTGCCAGCAGTGACCCCGGGAGCCCAGCTTCACCCCTCCACTTT. Protein sequence: CASSDPGSPASPLHF.

The chain has TRBV2 and TRBJ1-6, with 8 bases identical to TRBD1. After removal of 6 bases from V and 5 bases from J, the junction contained 6 bases not matched to a gene. The germline V gene has CDR1 SNHLY and CDR2 FYNNEI. The CDR3 is made up of 15 amino acids. This CDR3 is CASRETGGNNSPLHF. CDR3 coding DNA: TGTGCCAGCAGGGAAACAGGGGGAAATAATTCACCCCTCCACTTT.

V is TRBV5-8 and J is TRBJ1-5; D perhaps matches TRBD1 (5 bases). CDR1 SGHTS and CDR2 YDEGEE come from the germline V gene. V shed 0 bases and J shed 1 base, with 8 bases lying between them. The CDR3 length is 15 residues. The DNA for the CDR3 is TGTGCCAGCAGCTTGGTTGGGGGGAGCAATCAGCCCCAGCATTTT. Translation gives CASSLVGGSNQPQHF.

The CDR3 here is CASSSFYTGELFF. The CDR3 coding sequence is TGTGCCAGCAGTTCCTTTTACACCGGGGAGCTGTTTTTT. The chain couples TRBV6-5 to TRBJ2-2, with unresolved D. CDR1 and CDR2 from the germline V gene are MNHEY and SVGAGI. Trimming removed 4 bases from V and 3 bases from J, with 6 bases in between. The CDR3 consists of 13 residues.

The chain links TRBV7-8 to TRBJ2-5; TRBD2 aligns across 9 bases. J was trimmed by 5 bases and V by 6 bases; bases with no gene match: 16. Per the germline V gene, CDR1 is SGHVS and CDR2 is FQNEAQ. The CDR3 has 17 residues. In DNA form, the CDR3 reads TGTGCCAGCAGTTTCTCTATGGCGGGGGGGCCGAGGGAGACCCAGTACTTC. Protein: CASSFSMAGGPRETQYF.

This clone was recorded only once. The chain has TRBV18 and TRBJ1-2; possibly TRBD1 for D (5 bases). V was shortened by 6 bases and J by 6 bases, with 14 bases between the two germline ends. The CDR3 contains 13 residues. CDR1 KGHSH and CDR2 LQKENI come from the germline V gene. CDR3 coding DNA: TGTGCCAGCTCCCTAGACGGGGGAAATGGCTACACCTTC. Protein sequence: CASSLDGGNGYTF.

This chain uses TRBV25-1 with TRBJ1-1, with unresolved D. The germline V gene encodes CDR1 MGHDK and CDR2 SYGVNS. Trimming pared 7 bases from V and 2 bases from J, leaving 11 bases between. There are 13 residues in the CDR3. The CDR3 is CASNPSTNTEAFF. The CDR3 nucleotides are TGTGCCAGCAACCCTTCAACAAACACTGAAGCTTTCTTT. The full variable domain, completed using reference TRBV25-1 and TRBJ1-1, is EADIYQTPRYLVIGTGKKITLECSQTMGHDKMYWYQQDPGMELHLIHYSYGVNSTEKGDLSSESTVSRIRTEHFPLTLESARPSHTSQYLCASNPSTNTEAFFGQGTRLTVV.

The J gene is TRBJ1-1, the V gene TRBV5-4, with D possibly TRBD1 on 5 matching bases. Germline V gene lookup returns CDR1 SGHNT and CDR2 YYREEE (reference sequence). V was clipped by 10 bases and J by 11 bases, with 21 bases between them. The CDR3 totals 12 residues. Here the CDR3 DNA reads TGTGCCGGGAGGGGTCCATCCCGCGAGGCTTTCTTT. It yields the protein CAGRGPSREAFF.